This is a list of T cell receptor beta chains from one sample in a study of T cell responses to AZD1222 COVID-19 vaccine. Profiled with immunoSEQ multiplex PCR; TCRdb holds only in-frame clones, not every one. The table includes 250,000 or so clones, 85% to 95% detected once. The input for sequencing was peripheral blood, taken on day 0 of AZD1222 vaccination. The source of these receptors is an adult in good health. The conserved cysteine and the conserved F or W are not part of the CDR3 here.

V gene,CDR3 protein
TRBV29-1,SAEEWLNTEAF
TRBV5-1,ASRTGGGTDTQY
TRBV4-3,ASSQDPHRDINTEAF
TRBV7-2,ASSSRLAADAYEQY
TRBV6-4,ASLGRNEQF
TRBV15,ATSRDSGGRDTQY
TRBV11-2,ASRSRTSGSYQETQY
TRBV28,ASSWVTEAF
TRBV5-1,ASSFWGENEKLF
TRBV9,ASSVGGQPTLRGYT
TRBV4-1,ASSQPLQGRNTEAF
TRBV5-4,ASSLAGVYEQY
TRBV6-2/TRBV6-3,ASSYSTWKSGYEQY
TRBV7-9,ASSLGQGVDEQY
TRBV7-9,ASSLAGGRETQY
TRBV6-5,ASRDREREAF
TRBV28,ASSRTYEQY
TRBV4-3,ASSQDWGGGSTDTQY
TRBV6-5,ASRSLLTSYEQY
TRBV11-3,ASSSGQGSTDTQY
TRBV6-5,ASSLLAGPNEQY
TRBV28,ASSILGGAGYGYT
TRBV18,ASSPRTGTSYEQY
TRBV29-1,SVEALPGTSGYEQY
TRBV5-1,ASSLETNEKLF
TRBV7-2,ASSLEGTSASYEQY
TRBV19,ASSINAGGKLF
TRBV11-2,ASSSHRGQSYEQY
TRBV4-2,ASSQETSGAPYEQY
TRBV7-4,ASSCERGETQY
TRBV6-1,ASSVSTTLRDYEQY
TRBV3-1/TRBV3-2,ASSPRPGQGPYEQY
TRBV12-3/TRBV12-4,ASSLSSNQPQH
TRBV6-5,ASRGSPGANVLT
TRBV12-3/TRBV12-4,ASSFGQFYEQY
TRBV20-1,SASFDGYT
TRBV21-1,ASRVGTGPSSYT
TRBV2,ASSDRGTSNEKLF
TRBV5-1,ASSLVDPGELF
TRBV3-1/TRBV3-2,ASSQDWFTDTQY
TRBV7-3,ASSRGLSYEQY
TRBV18,ASSPPSTSHSGNTIY
TRBV7-9,ASSLGLRTEAF
TRBV28,AVLATAEAF
TRBV5-1,ASTPRDIGTDTQY
TRBV28,ASSHTRGSYQPQH
TRBV27,ASGGANQPQH
TRBV5-4,ASTVGGADTEAF
TRBV12-5,ASGLGVGPEQF